What follows are 19 T cell receptor beta chains derived from one specimen sequenced in a study of OX40 agonist ivuxolimab in advanced cancers. Sequencing used immunoSEQ multiplex PCR; TCRdb keeps in-frame clones, though not all of them. This table has some 63,000 clones, around 87% appearing once. This sample comprised CD4+ or CD8+ T cells sorted from blood, obtained in a trial of the OX40 agonist ivuxolimab. The receptors here all came from an adult with an advanced solid tumor such as melanoma, head and neck, liver or kidney cancer.

The V gene is TRBV10-3, the J gene TRBJ2-4, with 12 bases aligning to TRBD2. The J segment lost 9 bases and the V segment lost 3 bases, leaving 9 bases of the junction unmatched. CDR1 and CDR2 (germline): ENHRY, SYGVKD. The CDR3 consists of 16 residues. The CDR3 sequence is CAISDPTSGGVAIQYF. CDR3 sequence (DNA): TGTGCCATCAGTGACCCGACTAGCGGGGGTGTAGCCATTCAGTACTTC.

This clone came up a few times. The chain couples TRBV9 to TRBJ2-1, with 9 bases aligning to TRBD1. Unmatched junction bases numbered 9, after V lost 0 bases and J lost 8 bases. The germline gives CDR1 SGDLS, CDR2 YYNGEE. The CDR3 covers 16 residues. CDR3 protein: CASSVAGTGRFDEQFF. CDR3 in DNA: TGTGCCAGCAGCGTAGCTGGGACAGGGAGATTCGATGAGCAGTTCTTC.

V usage is TRBV11-2 and J usage is TRBJ2-7; 7 bases line up with TRBD2. Germline CDR1 is SGHAT and CDR2 is FQNNGV. V was clipped by 5 bases and J by 6 bases; unmatched bases: 7. CDR3 length: 13 residues. This chain's CDR3 is CASSPVTGGEQYF. CDR3 DNA: TGTGCCAGCAGCCCAGTAACGGGAGGCGAGCAGTACTTC.

The chain recombines TRBV4-2 with TRBJ2-1; 11 bases agree with TRBD2. CDR3 size: 16 residues. Germline CDR1 is LGHNA and CDR2 is YNFKEQ. V shed 0 bases, J shed 7 bases, and the junction held 5 bases outside the gene matches. The CDR3 loop reads CASSQDSLAGGNEQFF. The DNA of the CDR3 is TGTGCCAGCAGCCAAGATAGTCTAGCGGGAGGAAATGAGCAGTTCTTC.

This sequence joins TRBV25-1 and TRBJ1-1; D gene uncertain. V was pared by 5 bases and J by 5 bases, with 15 bases between. Per germline, CDR1 MGHDK and CDR2 SYGVNS. The CDR3 is 14 residues long. The CDR3 bases are TGTGCCAGCAGTCGAGGACTCAGAACAACTGAAGCTTTCTTT. Its translation: CASSRGLRTTEAFF.

The CDR3 nucleotides read TGTGCCAGCAGTTACCCCTCAACAGGGGCCGCTTATGGCTACACCTTC. Encoded protein: CASSYPSTGAAYGYTF. The chain couples TRBV6-6 to TRBJ1-2; 7 bases are a match to TRBD1. Germline CDR1 is MNHNY and CDR2 is SVGAGI (reference sequence). V shed 2 bases, J shed 5 bases, and the junction held 11 bases outside the gene matches. The CDR3 sequence is 16 residues long.

The V call is TRBV27, the J call TRBJ2-1; 10 bases line up with TRBD2. CDR1 is MNHEY and CDR2 is SMNVEV in the germline V gene (reference sequence). This CDR3 is 16 amino acids long. J gave up 7 bases and V 5 bases, and 11 bases lay outside the gene matches. The CDR3 DNA is TGTGCCAGCAGTGCCCCACAGCGGGAGGGCCGGAATGAGCAGTTCTTC. Translating it yields CASSAPQREGRNEQFF.

On this clone: Germline and junction disagree at one end, which may indicate a read error. The rearrangement links TRBV20-1 to TRBJ1-2; unclear D gene. This CDR3 is 10 amino acids long. Germline CDR1 DFQATT, CDR2 SNEGSKA (reference sequence). This CDR3 reads CQVRPYGYTF. As DNA, the CDR3 is TGTCAGGTCCGACCCTATGGCTACACCTTC.

V gene TRBV19 combines with J gene TRBJ1-4, with 10 bases that match TRBD1. The CDR3 runs to 16 residues. CDR1 is LNHDA and CDR2 is SQIVND in the germline V gene (reference sequence). Trimming took 5 bases from V and 5 from J; bases not matched to a gene: 8. CDR3 protein: CASSLLPGQGNEKLFF. CDR3 nucleotide sequence: TGTGCCAGTAGTCTCCTCCCGGGACAGGGGAATGAAAAACTGTTTTTT.

CDR3 DNA sequence: TGTGCCAGCAGTTACTCGTATGATAAGCAGTACTTC. It yields the protein CASSYSYDKQYF. The chain combines TRBV6-6 with TRBJ2-7; D is undetermined. This CDR3 spans 12 amino acids. Trimming shortened V by 0 bases and J by 8 bases, and 8 bases separated the two germline ends. Germline CDR1 reads MNHNY; CDR2 reads SVGAGI (reference sequence).

The V gene is TRBV2, the J gene TRBJ2-2, with a possible D match to TRBD2 (5 bases). Trimming took off 5 bases at V and 2 bases at J, with 9 bases between the two ends. Germline values: CDR1 SNHLY, CDR2 FYNNEI. The CDR3 runs to 14 residues. The CDR3 sequence is CASSPRTNTGELFF. The DNA of the CDR3 is TGTGCCAGCAGTCCCCGGACTAACACCGGGGAGCTGTTTTTT.

This sequence joins TRBV6-1 and TRBJ2-7; perhaps TRBD2 as D (5 bases). Germline values: CDR1 MNHNS, CDR2 SASEGT. CDR3 length equals 13 residues. V lost 7 bases to trimming and J lost 4 bases, with 14 bases between them. CDR3 protein: CASTVTRAYEQYF. For the CDR3, the DNA is TGTGCCAGCACCGTTACTAGAGCTTACGAGCAGTACTTC.

The chain links TRBV4-2 to TRBJ2-3; a weak D match, TRBD1 (6 bases). The CDR3 is 14 amino acids. Germline V lookup: CDR1 LGHNA, CDR2 YNFKEQ. V was shortened by 5 bases and J by 3 bases, with 12 bases between the two germline ends. Here the CDR3 DNA reads TGTGCCAGCAGCTCTCACCAGGGGACAGATACGCAGTATTTT. The encoded protein is CASSSHQGTDTQYF.

This chain connects TRBV5-5 to TRBJ1-3; 8 bases are a match to TRBD1. CDR3 length: 14 residues. Germline loops: CDR1 SGHKS, CDR2 YYEKEE (reference sequence). The J segment lost 4 bases and the V segment lost 4 bases, leaving 4 bases of the junction unmatched. CDR3 bases: TGTGCCAGCAGCGTTAGGACAGGGGGAAACACCATATATTTT. Residues: CASSVRTGGNTIYF. The variable domain in full, completed from reference TRBV5-5 and TRBJ1-3, reads DAGVTQSPTHLIKTRGQQVTLRCSPISGHKSVSWYQQVLGQGPQFIFQYYEKEERGRGNFPDRFSARQFPNYSSELNVNALLLGDSALYLCASSVRTGGNTIYFGEGSWLTVV.

The chain has TRBV5-8 and TRBJ2-3, with D possibly matching TRBD2 (5 bases). CDR3 size: 14 residues. V lost 2 bases to trimming and J lost 1 base, with 8 bases between them. CDR1 and CDR2 (germline): SGHTS, YDEGEE. CDR3 nucleotides: TGTGCCAGCAGCTTACCCGGGGGCACAGATACGCAGTATTTT. This translates into CASSLPGGTDTQYF.

The chain recombines TRBV30 with TRBJ1-4; D not resolved. V lost 4 bases and J lost 16, with 19 bases in between. Germline CDR1 is GTSNPN and CDR2 is SVGIG (reference sequence). The CDR3 has 12 amino acids. For the CDR3, the DNA is TGTGCCTGGAATTCCGGCAGGATGGTGACGTTTTTT. Translated, it gives CAWNSGRMVTFF.

The CDR3 reads CASSVDGFFRYTF. As DNA, the CDR3 is TGTGCCAGCAGCGTAGATGGATTTTTTCGCTACACCTTC. The chain joins TRBV9 to TRBJ1-2, with D unclear. Germline CDR1 and CDR2: SGDLS and YYNGEE. Trimming shortened V by 0 bases and J by 9 bases, and 12 bases separated the two germline ends. The length of the CDR3 is 13 residues.

This clone was seen a few times. The V gene is TRBV6-4, the J gene TRBJ1-1; D gene ambiguous. There are 13 residues in the CDR3. V lost 2 bases, J lost 1 base, and 5 bases lay in between. Per germline, CDR1 MRHNA and CDR2 SNTAGT. The CDR3 protein is CASSDRPNTEAFF. The DNA of the CDR3 is TGTGCCAGCAGTGACCGACCGAACACTGAAGCTTTCTTT.

This clone was recorded a few times. The rearrangement uses TRBV29-1 and TRBJ1-1; 8 bases are a match to TRBD1. Unmatched junction bases numbered 4, after V lost 6 bases and J lost 1 base. CDR1 and CDR2 from the germline V gene are SQVTM and ANQGSEA. The CDR3 has 13 amino acids. In DNA form, the CDR3 reads TGCAGCGTAGCGGGACAGGAGAACACTGAAGCTTTCTTT. It codes for CSVAGQENTEAFF.